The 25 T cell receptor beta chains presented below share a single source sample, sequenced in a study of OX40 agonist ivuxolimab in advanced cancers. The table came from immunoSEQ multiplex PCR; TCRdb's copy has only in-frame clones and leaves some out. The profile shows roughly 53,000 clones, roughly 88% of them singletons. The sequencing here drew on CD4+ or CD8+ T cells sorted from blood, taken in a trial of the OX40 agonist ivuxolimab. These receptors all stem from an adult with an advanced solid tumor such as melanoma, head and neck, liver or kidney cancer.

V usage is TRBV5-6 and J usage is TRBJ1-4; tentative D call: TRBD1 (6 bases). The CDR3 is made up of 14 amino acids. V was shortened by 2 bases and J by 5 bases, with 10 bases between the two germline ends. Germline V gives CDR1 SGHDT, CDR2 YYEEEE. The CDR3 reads CASSFGQRNEKLFF. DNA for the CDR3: TGTGCCAGCAGCTTCGGACAGAGAAATGAAAAACTGTTTTTT.

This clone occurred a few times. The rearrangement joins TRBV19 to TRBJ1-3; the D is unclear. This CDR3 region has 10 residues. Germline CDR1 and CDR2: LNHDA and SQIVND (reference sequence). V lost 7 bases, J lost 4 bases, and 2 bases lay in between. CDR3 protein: CASIGNTIYF. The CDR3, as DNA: TGTGCCAGTATCGGAAACACCATATATTTT.

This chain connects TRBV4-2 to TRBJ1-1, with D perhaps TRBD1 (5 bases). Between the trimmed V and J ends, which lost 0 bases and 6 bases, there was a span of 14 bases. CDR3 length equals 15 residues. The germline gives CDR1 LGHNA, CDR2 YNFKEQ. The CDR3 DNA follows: TGTGCCAGCAGCCAAGAGGCAGGGACGTACGCTGAAGCTTTCTTT. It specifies CASSQEAGTYAEAFF.

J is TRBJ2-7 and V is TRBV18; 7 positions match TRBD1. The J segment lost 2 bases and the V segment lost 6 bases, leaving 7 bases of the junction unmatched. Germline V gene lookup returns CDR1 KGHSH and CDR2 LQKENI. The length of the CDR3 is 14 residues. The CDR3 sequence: CASSPTQGAYEQYF. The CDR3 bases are TGTGCCAGCTCCCCGACCCAGGGGGCCTACGAGCAGTACTTC.

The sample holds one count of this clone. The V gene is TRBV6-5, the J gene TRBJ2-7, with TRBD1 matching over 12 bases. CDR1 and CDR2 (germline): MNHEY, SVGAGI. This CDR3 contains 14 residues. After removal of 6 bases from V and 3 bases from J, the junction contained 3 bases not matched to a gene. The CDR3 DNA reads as TGTGCCAGCAGGGGGACAGGGGGCCACTACGAGCAGTACTTC. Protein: CASRGTGGHYEQYF.

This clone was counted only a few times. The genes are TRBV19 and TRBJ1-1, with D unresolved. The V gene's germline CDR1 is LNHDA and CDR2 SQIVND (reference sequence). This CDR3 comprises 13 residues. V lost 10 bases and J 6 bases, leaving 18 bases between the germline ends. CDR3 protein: CATRRGTFAEAFF. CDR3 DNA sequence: TGTGCCACTAGACGGGGAACTTTCGCTGAAGCTTTCTTT.

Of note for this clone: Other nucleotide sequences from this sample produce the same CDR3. The chain's CDR3 is CASSPRGGELFF. The DNA for the CDR3 is TGTGCCAGCTCACCAAGGGGCGGGGAGCTGTTTTTT. The chain employs TRBV18 and TRBJ2-2; a weak D match, TRBD1 (5 bases). The V gene's germline CDR1 is KGHSH and CDR2 LQKENI. Trimming left V 2 bases short and J 7 bases short, with 5 bases between. The CDR3 contains 12 residues.

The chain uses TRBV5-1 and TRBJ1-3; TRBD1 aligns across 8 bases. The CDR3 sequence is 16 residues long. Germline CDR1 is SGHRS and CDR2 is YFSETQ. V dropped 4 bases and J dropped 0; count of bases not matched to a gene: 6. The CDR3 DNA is TGCGCCAGCAGCACGGGACAGGTCCACTCTGGAAACACCATATATTTT. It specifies CASSTGQVHSGNTIYF.

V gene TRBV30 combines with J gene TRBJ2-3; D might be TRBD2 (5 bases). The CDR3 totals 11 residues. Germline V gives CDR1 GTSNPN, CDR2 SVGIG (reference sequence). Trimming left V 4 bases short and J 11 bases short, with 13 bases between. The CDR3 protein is CAWTITAVQYF. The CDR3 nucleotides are TGTGCCTGGACAATTACAGCGGTGCAGTATTTT.

The CDR3 bases are TGTGCCAGCAGTCCCGACAGGGTTGGCATTCAGTACTTC. This encodes CASSPDRVGIQYF. This chain links TRBV27 with TRBJ2-4; 7 nucleotides match TRBD1. The CDR3 length is 13 residues. Germline values: CDR1 MNHEY, CDR2 SMNVEV (reference sequence). V was pared by 5 bases and J by 9 bases, with 7 bases of the junction left unmatched.

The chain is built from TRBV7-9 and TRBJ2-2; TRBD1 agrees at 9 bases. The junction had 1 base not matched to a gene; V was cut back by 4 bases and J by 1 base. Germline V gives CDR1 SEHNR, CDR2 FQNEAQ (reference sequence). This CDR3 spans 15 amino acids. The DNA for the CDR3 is TGTGCCAGCAGCTCGGGACAGGGGAACACCGGGGAGCTGTTTTTT. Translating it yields CASSSGQGNTGELFF.

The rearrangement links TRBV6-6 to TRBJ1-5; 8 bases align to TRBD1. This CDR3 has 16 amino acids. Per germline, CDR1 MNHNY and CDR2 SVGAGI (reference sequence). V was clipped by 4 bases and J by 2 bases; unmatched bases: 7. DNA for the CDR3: TGTGCCAGCAGTTCTACATTGACAGGGGGCAATCAGCCCCAGCATTTT. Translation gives CASSSTLTGGNQPQHF.

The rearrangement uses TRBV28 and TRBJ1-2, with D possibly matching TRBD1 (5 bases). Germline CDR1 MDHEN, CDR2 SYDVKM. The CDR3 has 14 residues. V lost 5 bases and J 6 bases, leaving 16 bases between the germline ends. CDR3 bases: TGTGCCAGCAGTCGAAAGGGACCTCGGGATGGCTACACCTTC. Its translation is CASSRKGPRDGYTF.

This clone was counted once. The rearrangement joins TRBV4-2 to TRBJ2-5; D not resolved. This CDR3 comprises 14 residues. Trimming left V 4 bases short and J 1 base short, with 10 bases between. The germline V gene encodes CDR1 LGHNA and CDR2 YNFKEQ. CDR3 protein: CASSRTSLQETQYF. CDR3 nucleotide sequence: TGTGCCAGCAGCCGGACCAGTCTCCAAGAGACCCAGTACTTC.

The CDR3 loop is CSASTGRAYEQYF. The CDR3 DNA follows: TGCAGCGCTTCCACAGGGAGGGCCTACGAGCAGTACTTC. This chain uses TRBV29-1 with TRBJ2-7, with a possible D match to TRBD2 (7 bases). The CDR3 contains 13 residues. The germline V and J ends were trimmed by 7 bases and 2 bases, with 15 bases remaining between them. The germline V gene has CDR1 SQVTM and CDR2 ANQGSEA.

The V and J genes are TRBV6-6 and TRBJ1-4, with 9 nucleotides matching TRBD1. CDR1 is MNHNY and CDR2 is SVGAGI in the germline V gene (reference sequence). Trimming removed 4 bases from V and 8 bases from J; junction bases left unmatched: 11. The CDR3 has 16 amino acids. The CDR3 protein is CASSSPRDREEEKLFF. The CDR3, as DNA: TGTGCCAGCAGTTCCCCCCGGGACAGGGAAGAAGAAAAACTGTTTTTT.

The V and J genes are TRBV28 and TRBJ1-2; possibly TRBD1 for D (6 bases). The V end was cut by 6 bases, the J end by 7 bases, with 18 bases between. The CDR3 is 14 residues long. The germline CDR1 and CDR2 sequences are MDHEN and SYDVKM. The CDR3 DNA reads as TGTGCCAGCAGGCAGACAGACGCCAGGGGTGGCTACACCTTC. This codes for CASRQTDARGGYTF.

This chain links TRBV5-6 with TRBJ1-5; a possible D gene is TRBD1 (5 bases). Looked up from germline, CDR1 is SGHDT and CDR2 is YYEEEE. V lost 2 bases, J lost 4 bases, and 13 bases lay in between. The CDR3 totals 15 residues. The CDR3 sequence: CASSFFHRLNQPQHF. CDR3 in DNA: TGTGCCAGCAGCTTCTTTCACAGGCTGAATCAGCCCCAGCATTTT.

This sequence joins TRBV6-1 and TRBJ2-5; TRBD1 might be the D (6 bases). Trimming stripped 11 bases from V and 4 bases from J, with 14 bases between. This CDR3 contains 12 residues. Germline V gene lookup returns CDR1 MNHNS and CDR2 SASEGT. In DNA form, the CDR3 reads TGTGCCGGATCGACAGGTGGAGAGACCCAGTACTTC. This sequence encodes CAGSTGGETQYF.

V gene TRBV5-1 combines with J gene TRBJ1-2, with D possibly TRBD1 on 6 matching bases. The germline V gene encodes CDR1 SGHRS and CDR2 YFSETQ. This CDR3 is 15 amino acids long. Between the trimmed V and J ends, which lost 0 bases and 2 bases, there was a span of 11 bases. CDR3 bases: TGCGCCAGCAGCTTGGGGCAGGGGTCCAACTATGGCTACACCTTC. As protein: CASSLGQGSNYGYTF.

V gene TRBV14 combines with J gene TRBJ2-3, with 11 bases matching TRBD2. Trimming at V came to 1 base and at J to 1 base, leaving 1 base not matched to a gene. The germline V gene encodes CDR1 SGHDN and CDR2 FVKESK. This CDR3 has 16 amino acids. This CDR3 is CASSQGLAGRTDTQYF. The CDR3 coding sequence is TGTGCCAGCAGCCAAGGACTAGCGGGACGCACAGATACGCAGTATTTT.

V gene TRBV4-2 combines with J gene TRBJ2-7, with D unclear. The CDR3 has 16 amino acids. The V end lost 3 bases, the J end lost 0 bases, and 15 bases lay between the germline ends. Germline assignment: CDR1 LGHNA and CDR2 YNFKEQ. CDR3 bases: TGTGCCAGCAGCCAGGATAGTTCTCAATACTCCTACGAGCAGTACTTC. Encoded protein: CASSQDSSQYSYEQYF.

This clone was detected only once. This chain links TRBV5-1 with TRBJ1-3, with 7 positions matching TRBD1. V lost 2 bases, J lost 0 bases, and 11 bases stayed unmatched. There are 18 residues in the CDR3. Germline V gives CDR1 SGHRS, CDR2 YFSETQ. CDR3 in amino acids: CASSFRDSSWSSGNTIYF. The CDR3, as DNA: TGCGCCAGCAGCTTCCGGGACAGCTCATGGTCCTCTGGAAACACCATATATTTT.

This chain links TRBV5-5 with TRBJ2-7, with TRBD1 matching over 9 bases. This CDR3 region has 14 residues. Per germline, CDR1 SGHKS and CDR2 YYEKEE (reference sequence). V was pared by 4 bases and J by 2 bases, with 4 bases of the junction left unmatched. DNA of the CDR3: TGTGCCAGCAGCCCCGGGACAGGGACCTACGAGCAGTACTTC. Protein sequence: CASSPGTGTYEQYF.

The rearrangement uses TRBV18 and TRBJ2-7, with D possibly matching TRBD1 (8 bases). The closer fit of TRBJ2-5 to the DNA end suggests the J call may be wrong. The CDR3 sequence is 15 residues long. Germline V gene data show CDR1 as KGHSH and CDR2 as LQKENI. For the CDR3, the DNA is TGTGCCAGCTCACCAAGCCAGGGGGCTAGCGGGACCCAGTACTTC. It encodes CASSPSQGASGTQYF.